A single sample is the source of the 29 T cell receptor beta chains below, sequenced in a study of blood T cell repertoires in COVID-19. TCRdb's copy holds only in-frame clones and misses some; the assay was immunoSEQ multiplex PCR. The table records 200,000 or so clones, approximately 88% of them present only once. Sequencing was performed on peripheral blood. The receptor source for this set is a man aged 60-69 years who had recovered from COVID-19.

V gene TRBV30 combines with J gene TRBJ1-5; TRBD1 agrees at 8 bases. The CDR3 has 15 residues. The germline gives CDR1 GTSNPN, CDR2 SVGIG (reference sequence). With V trimmed by 2 bases and J by 2 bases, 5 bases remained unmatched. The CDR3 coding sequence is TGTGCCTGGAGTCCGCCAGGGGGCGGCAATCAGCCCCAGCATTTT. This codes for CAWSPPGGGNQPQHF.

This chain uses TRBV7-6 with TRBJ1-2, with D perhaps matching TRBD1 (6 bases). CDR3 length: 16 residues. Germline assignment: CDR1 SGHVS and CDR2 FNYEAQ. The ends were cut back, 2 bases at V and 7 bases at J, with 20 bases in the middle. CDR3 nucleotide sequence: TGTGCCAGCAGCTTAACGGCGACAGCTCAAGGGGGTGGCTACACCTTC. Translating it yields CASSLTATAQGGGYTF.

V and J are TRBV7-6 and TRBJ2-7; maybe TRBD2 (5 bases). V was cut by 1 base and J by 3 bases, with 13 bases left in between. The CDR3 consists of 15 residues. Per the germline V gene, CDR1 is SGHVS and CDR2 is FNYEAQ. CDR3 sequence reads: CASSLGGPPNYEQYF. The DNA of the CDR3 is TGTGCCAGCAGCTTAGGAGGGCCCCCAAACTACGAGCAGTACTTC.

The V call is TRBV15, the J call TRBJ1-1, with D possibly being TRBD1 (6 bases). The V gene's germline CDR1 is LNHNV and CDR2 YYDKDF (reference sequence). There are 14 residues in the CDR3. V was cut by 5 bases and J by 5 bases, with 15 bases left in between. CDR3 sequence reads: CATSWTVGGTEAFF. The CDR3 DNA is TGTGCCACCAGCTGGACAGTGGGAGGGACTGAAGCTTTCTTT.

V and J are TRBV19 and TRBJ1-1; D may be TRBD1 (6 bases). CDR3 length: 15 residues. Trimming stripped 5 bases from V and 6 bases from J, with 19 bases between. Germline V lookup: CDR1 LNHDA, CDR2 SQIVND (reference sequence). The CDR3: CASSEGTRLKAEAFF. CDR3 nucleotide sequence: TGTGCCAGTAGTGAGGGGACACGACTAAAGGCTGAAGCTTTCTTT. Variable domain in full (rest from reference TRBV19 and TRBJ1-1): DGGITQSPKYLFRKEGQNVTLSCEQNLNHDAMYWYRQDPGQGLRLIYYSQIVNDFQKGDIAEGYSVSREKKESFPLTVTSAQKNPTAFYLCASSEGTRLKAEAFFGQGTRLTVV.

This clone has a handful of counts. The chain couples TRBV7-2 to TRBJ2-1; 12 positions agree with TRBD2. Trimming removed 7 bases from V and 10 bases from J; junction bases left unmatched: 11. CDR3 length: 15 residues. In germline, CDR1 is SGHTA, CDR2 FQGNSA. Here the CDR3 DNA reads TGTGCCAGCAACCCACTAGCGGGAGGACTTAGGGAGCAGTTCTTC. This codes for CASNPLAGGLREQFF.

The CDR3 DNA reads as TGTGCCAGCAGTTACGATAGCGCAACTAATGAAAAACTGTTTTTT. This codes for CASSYDSATNEKLFF. This chain joins TRBV6-6 and TRBJ1-4; D remains ambiguous. Trimming shortened V by 2 bases and J by 0 bases, and 7 bases separated the two germline ends. The CDR3 loop spans 15 amino acids. CDR1 is MNHNY and CDR2 is SVGAGI in the germline V gene (reference sequence).

In this sample, this clone turned up a few times. V and J are TRBV18 and TRBJ2-3; 7 bases align to TRBD2. With 2 bases clipped from V and 4 bases from J, the junction kept 6 bases outside the gene matches. This CDR3 contains 15 residues. In germline, CDR1 is KGHSH, CDR2 LQKENI. The DNA for the CDR3 is TGTGCCAGCTCACCATTTGGGAGGGAGGCAGATACGCAGTATTTT. Translated, it gives CASSPFGREADTQYF. The variable domain in full, with the rest retrieved from reference TRBV18 and TRBJ2-3, is NAGVMQNPRHLVRRRGQEARLRCSPMKGHSHVYWYRQLPEEGLKFMVYLQKENIIDESGMPKERFSAEFPKEGPSILRIQQVVRGDSAAYFCASSPFGREADTQYFGPGTRLTVL.

V and J are TRBV19 and TRBJ2-7; 7 nucleotides line up with TRBD1. With 5 bases clipped from V and 0 bases from J, the junction kept 4 bases outside the gene matches. Per germline, CDR1 LNHDA and CDR2 SQIVND (reference sequence). This CDR3 contains 14 residues. The CDR3 is CASSGQASSYEQYF. The CDR3 DNA reads TGTGCCAGTAGTGGACAGGCGAGCTCCTACGAGCAGTACTTC.

This clone was detected only once. The chain uses TRBV27 and TRBJ2-2; weak D call: TRBD1 (6 bases). The CDR3 spans 15 residues. The V gene's germline CDR1 is MNHEY and CDR2 SMNVEV (reference sequence). Trimming took off 6 bases at V and 2 bases at J, with 13 bases between the two ends. CDR3 nucleotides: TGTGCCAGCAGACTAATGGACAGAAACACCGGGGAGCTGTTTTTT. Its translation is CASRLMDRNTGELFF.

This chain links TRBV7-8 with TRBJ2-5; the D gene is possibly TRBD1 (5 bases). V shed 2 bases and J shed 2 bases, with 6 bases lying between them. Per germline, CDR1 SGHVS and CDR2 FQNEAQ. There are 13 residues in the CDR3. CDR3 in DNA: TGTGCCAGCAGCTTAAACAGGCAAGAGACCCAGTACTTC. It encodes CASSLNRQETQYF.

V gene TRBV11-3 combines with J gene TRBJ2-1, with TRBD1 as a possible D gene (5 bases). Trimming removed 3 bases at V and 8 bases at J, with 11 bases between. The CDR3 consists of 13 residues. Germline-derived CDR1 and CDR2 are SGHNT and YENEEA. The CDR3 sequence: CASSFAFRDEQFF. DNA of the CDR3: TGTGCCAGCAGCTTCGCCTTCAGGGATGAGCAGTTCTTC.

This rearrangement joins TRBV29-1 to TRBJ2-5, with 8 bases matching TRBD2. The junction had 10 bases not matched to a gene; V was cut back by 6 bases and J by 4 bases. Germline V gene data show CDR1 as SQVTM and CDR2 as ANQGSEA. This CDR3 has 14 residues. The CDR3 region is CSVTRGSGTETQYF. The CDR3 nucleotides read TGCAGCGTCACTAGGGGTAGCGGGACAGAGACCCAGTACTTC.

The DNA for the CDR3 is TGTGCCAGCTCACCACAACGGTCTCAAGAGACCCAGTACTTC. It codes for CASSPQRSQETQYF. J is TRBJ2-5 and V is TRBV18; D is unresolved. The CDR3 is made up of 14 amino acids. The germline V gene has CDR1 KGHSH and CDR2 LQKENI. V was trimmed by 1 base and J by 2 bases, leaving 8 bases between them.

This clone was counted between two and nine times. The chain carries TRBV28 and TRBJ2-7; unclear D gene. Trimming took 3 bases from V and 2 from J, leaving 8 bases between them. This CDR3 has 13 amino acids. Germline CDR1 reads MDHEN; CDR2 reads SYDVKM. The CDR3 here is CASSLSVAYEQYF. CDR3 in DNA: TGTGCCAGCAGTTTGAGCGTTGCCTACGAGCAGTACTTC.

This sequence joins TRBV20-1 and TRBJ1-1, with D tentatively TRBD1 (6 bases). The CDR3 extends over 11 amino acids. V was clipped by 6 bases and J by 6 bases, with 11 bases between them. The germline V gene encodes CDR1 DFQATT and CDR2 SNEGSKA (reference sequence). The chain's CDR3 is CSAQTGPEAFF. The CDR3 DNA reads as TGCAGTGCCCAGACAGGCCCTGAAGCTTTCTTT.

The chain uses TRBV6-5 and TRBJ2-7; 10 bases align to TRBD1. The CDR3 is 15 residues long. CDR1 is MNHEY, CDR2 SVGAGI, per germline. The junction had 7 bases not matched to a gene; V was cut back by 6 bases and J by 2 bases. The CDR3 nucleotides are TGTGCCAGCAGATCTCTTGGGACAGGGGCCTACGAGCAGTACTTC. It yields the protein CASRSLGTGAYEQYF.

The chain uses TRBV7-9 and TRBJ2-3, with 11 bases fitting TRBD2. Germline V CDR1 and CDR2: SEHNR, FQNEAQ (reference sequence). This CDR3 has 16 residues. V trimming: 6 bases; J trimming: 2 bases; junction bases outside the gene matches: 7. Written as DNA, the CDR3 is TGTGCCAGCAGACAGGGACTAGCGGAACCCACAGATACGCAGTATTTT. This codes for CASRQGLAEPTDTQYF.

The genes are TRBV5-5 and TRBJ1-2, with 9 bases identical to TRBD1. V shed 5 bases, J shed 4 bases, and the junction held 9 bases outside the gene matches. CDR1 and CDR2 (germline): SGHKS, YYEKEE (reference sequence). The CDR3 length is 15 residues. The chain's CDR3 is CASSTTGGPPYGYTF. In DNA form, the CDR3 reads TGTGCCAGCAGTACAACAGGGGGCCCTCCCTATGGCTACACCTTC.

This clone was seen more than once but under ten times. V is TRBV28 and J is TRBJ1-1; D ambiguous. The CDR3 covers 12 residues. The V end was cut by 5 bases, the J end by 10 bases, with 14 bases between. The germline V gene encodes CDR1 MDHEN and CDR2 SYDVKM. The CDR3 loop reads CASSTYPFGAFF. The CDR3 DNA sequence: TGTGCCAGCAGTACATACCCGTTTGGAGCTTTCTTT.

The chain recombines TRBV19 with TRBJ1-2, with TRBD1 identical over 8 bases. This CDR3 is 15 amino acids long. Germline V gene lookup returns CDR1 LNHDA and CDR2 SQIVND (reference sequence). V was clipped by 6 bases and J by 1 base; unmatched bases: 7. CDR3 residues: CASRLQGAGNYGYTF. The CDR3, as DNA: TGTGCCAGTAGACTCCAGGGGGCGGGTAACTATGGCTACACCTTC.

The rearrangement links TRBV15 to TRBJ2-3; 8 bases are a match to TRBD2. The CDR3 covers 18 residues. In germline, CDR1 is LNHNV, CDR2 YYDKDF (reference sequence). The junction had 16 bases not matched to a gene; V was cut back by 0 bases and J by 8 bases. This CDR3 is CATSRDLLAGSQGGTQYF. The CDR3 coding sequence is TGTGCCACCAGCAGAGATCTGCTAGCGGGTAGTCAAGGGGGTACGCAGTATTTT. The full variable domain, in which reference TRBV15 and TRBJ2-3 provide the parts outside the CDR3, is DAMVIQNPRYQVTQFGKPVTLSCSQTLNHNVMYWYQQKSSQAPKLLFHYYDKDFNNEADTPDNFQSRRPNTSFCFLDIRSPGLGDTAMYLCATSRDLLAGSQGGTQYFGPGTRLTVL.

The chain couples TRBV7-8 to TRBJ1-2; D possibly corresponds to TRBD1 (5 bases). CDR1 and CDR2 from the germline V gene are SGHVS and FQNEAQ. The V end was cut by 2 bases, the J end by 8 bases, with 15 bases between. This CDR3 has 14 residues. This CDR3 reads CASSLIDSLRGYTF. DNA for the CDR3: TGTGCCAGCAGCTTAATAGACAGCCTGCGGGGCTACACCTTC.

The chain carries TRBV5-1 and TRBJ1-1; TRBD1 matches 7 bases. Trimming at V came to 4 bases and at J to 9 bases, leaving 18 bases not matched to a gene. The CDR3 is 16 amino acids. CDR1 and CDR2 from the germline V gene are SGHRS and YFSETQ. In DNA form, the CDR3 reads TGCGCCAGCAGCCACGGAGGGACAGTACCAACCCGTCAAGCTTTCTTT. This codes for CASSHGGTVPTRQAFF.

The chain uses TRBV5-6 and TRBJ1-2, with D possibly being TRBD1 (6 bases). Trimming stripped 0 bases from V and 7 bases from J, with 19 bases between. Germline V gives CDR1 SGHDT, CDR2 YYEEEE. The length of the CDR3 is 16 residues. In DNA form, the CDR3 reads TGTGCCAGCAGCTTGGGCAGAAGGGGGTGGGGAAGTGGCTACACCTTC. This sequence encodes CASSLGRRGWGSGYTF.

The V gene is TRBV9, the J gene TRBJ1-4; D uncertain. The V end was cut by 3 bases, the J end by 0 bases, with 12 bases between. The CDR3 spans 16 residues. CDR1 and CDR2 from the germline V gene are SGDLS and YYNGEE. CDR3 loop: CASSGRERATNEKLFF. CDR3 in DNA: TGTGCCAGCAGCGGGCGGGAGCGGGCAACTAATGAAAAACTGTTTTTT.

The chain couples TRBV18 to TRBJ2-1, with 11 bases matching TRBD2. CDR1 is KGHSH and CDR2 is LQKENI in the germline V gene. V trimming: 1 base; J trimming: 6 bases; junction bases outside the gene matches: 2. This CDR3 spans 15 amino acids. The CDR3 DNA reads TGTGCCAGCTCACCACTAGCGGGGGGGATCAATGAGCAGTTCTTC. It specifies CASSPLAGGINEQFF.

The genes are TRBV2 and TRBJ1-5; weak D call: TRBD1 (5 bases). CDR1 and CDR2 from the germline V gene are SNHLY and FYNNEI. V was clipped by 4 bases and J by 7 bases, with 11 bases between them. This CDR3 contains 13 residues. The CDR3 here is CASSVGAGQPQHF. The DNA for the CDR3 is TGTGCCAGCAGTGTAGGGGCAGGGCAGCCCCAGCATTTT.

V and J are TRBV5-1 and TRBJ2-1, with TRBD2 matching over 9 bases. Germline CDR1 SGHRS, CDR2 YFSETQ. J lost 0 bases, V lost 4 bases, and 2 bases had no gene match. The CDR3 covers 15 residues. DNA of the CDR3: TGCGCCAGCAGCAAACTAGCGGGCTCCTACAATGAGCAGTTCTTC. This codes for CASSKLAGSYNEQFF.